Sequencing of this TCR beta chain was carried out in a study of T cells in Graves' hyperthyroidism and ophthalmopathy. To note about this clonotype: Antigen unknown.

V was clipped by 2 bases and J by 6 bases, with 2 bases between them. CDR1 is MDHEN, CDR2 SYDVKM, per germline. The CDR3 is 10 amino acids. From RNA transcripts, TCR beta CDR3 regions were amplified. TCR CDR3 regions were first amplified by RT-PCR with HTBI primers. TCRdb itself ran the multiplex PCR reads through MiXCR, one entry per CDR3 protein. The table has 85,000 to 110,000 distinct CDR3 sequences, about 45% seen once. The hyperthyroidism patients had all been newly diagnosed, and their disease duration was under 2 months. Their ages ranged from 18 to 65 years. Pregnant or lactating patients were excluded, as were those with uncontrolled infection or other autoimmune disease. Each diagnosis was grounded in clinical symptoms, serum thyroxine and TRAb, thyroid ultrasound, and orbital computed tomography. Overall study findings and caveats: Blood shared most expanded thyroid clonotypes above 0.001.

The sample taken for sequencing was blood. This sequence was found in a man aged 40-49 years with Graves' hyperthyroidism. The rearrangement links TRBV28 to TRBJ2-7; the D is unclear. The CDR3 reads CASSLAEQYF. CDR3 sequence (DNA): TGTGCCAGCAGTTTAGCCGAGCAGTACTTC.